Listed below are T cell receptor beta chains from one sample, sequenced in a study of cytomegalovirus exposure and HLA in healthy donors. Assay used: immunoSEQ multiplex PCR; TCRdb lists only in-frame clones, some missing. The sample lists 95,000 to 150,000 clones, around 66% occurring once. Sample: PBMCs. These receptors originate from a woman in her forties in good health and CMV-seropositive. The CDR3 runs from the conserved cysteine through the conserved F or W. The D gene is left open where the match is weak.

d_call j_call v_call cdr3_aa
. TRBJ1-2 TRBV10-2 CASSAGRGTDYGYTF
. TRBJ2-3 TRBV6-4 CASSEKSGEGGITQYF
. TRBJ1-1 TRBV19 CASRTGTLNTEAFF
TRBD1 TRBJ1-4 TRBV4-2 CASSQESGTANEKLFF
. TRBJ1-1 TRBV20-1 CSARDGGEAFF
. TRBJ2-2 TRBV10-1 CASSDIGELFF
. TRBJ1-4 TRBV2 CASSEKQVEEKLFF
TRBD1 TRBJ2-7 TRBV19 CASRTGLSSYEQYF
TRBD1 TRBJ1-5 TRBV27 CASSNGQGGGQPQHF
TRBD2 TRBJ2-7 TRBV7-8 CASSLSGGVYF
. TRBJ2-7 TRBV10-1 CASSEGSGGIHEQYF
. TRBJ2-3 TRBV5-1 CASSYDTSTDTQYF
TRBD2 TRBJ2-3 TRBV29-1 CSVEATSGRTDTQYF
. TRBJ2-7 TRBV5-6 CASSDSSYEQYF
. TRBJ1-1 TRBV19 CASSRTVGRTEAFF
TRBD1 TRBJ1-2 TRBV5-1 CASSLAGQVYGYTF
. TRBJ2-7 TRBV28 CASTFGDYEQYF
TRBD2 TRBJ2-7 TRBV6-5 CASSATVAGDYEQYF
. TRBJ2-1 TRBV7-3 CASSFLGGSYNEQFF
. TRBJ2-5 TRBV15 CATSSAPKEAESQYF
TRBD2 TRBJ2-2 TRBV30 CAWTLRRRGGQTGELFF
. TRBJ1-1 TRBV7-9 CSSSLAGGGHEAFF
TRBD1 TRBJ1-1 TRBV19 CATLMGQGRGTEAFF
TRBD1 TRBJ1-4 TRBV19 CASSSTGQNEKLFF
. TRBJ1-2 TRBV28 CASSPPRGTNYGYTF
TRBD2 TRBJ2-5 TRBV2 CASSGQRGGQETQYF
TRBD1 TRBJ1-1 TRBV28 CASNRQGATEAFF
. TRBJ2-7 TRBV27 CASSRITTGFGSYEQYF
. TRBJ2-5 TRBV6-1 CASSERGRPQETQYF
. TRBJ2-7 TRBV18 CASSPRTAEVGEQYF
. TRBJ2-2 TRBV15 CATSREYRGAGGELFF
. TRBJ2-4 TRBV18 CASSPPSTKNIQYF
TRBD2 TRBJ2-1 TRBV12-5 CASGFGQGAPGSSGGPSSYNEQFF
. TRBJ1-1 TRBV28 CASSLDMPNTEAFF
TRBD2 TRBJ2-7 TRBV10-3 CAISENSGRSREQYF
. TRBJ1-1 TRBV25-1 CASSESRGGITEAFF
. TRBJ1-4 TRBV7-8 CASSDLKGGSTNEKLFF
TRBD1 TRBJ2-5 TRBV9 CASSVGTGDFQETQYF
. TRBJ1-3 TRBV19 CASSWVADSGNTIYF
. TRBJ1-1 TRBV5-4 CASSFDPGNTEAFF
. TRBJ1-4 TRBV6-5 CASRPAGGLGEKLFF
. TRBJ1-5 TRBV21-1 CASSKGPGGSNQPQHF
. TRBJ1-5 TRBV21-1 CASSKEVGSNQPQHF
TRBD1 TRBJ2-1 TRBV27 CASTLGQGAHNEQFF
. TRBJ1-5 TRBV6-1 CASSNIGGGNQPQHF
TRBD1 TRBJ2-2 TRBV5-1 CASSPQGATGELFF
TRBD1 TRBJ1-1 TRBV18 CASGAQRGRWTEAFF
TRBD1 TRBJ1-5 TRBV4-2 CASSQGGGGGQVSGLLSNQPQHF
. TRBJ1-2 TRBV25-1 CASSDTGYYGYTF
TRBD1 TRBJ1-5 TRBV2 CASMGQSNQPQHF